The 20 T cell receptor beta chains below were found in one sample sequenced in a study of control samples from healthy donors and cancer patients. Repertoires were generated with immunoSEQ multiplex PCR, while TCRdb's copy carries only in-frame clones and drops some. The sample includes over 100,000 clones, approximately 89% seen only once; the top ten take about 3.2%. The sequenced sample consisted of blood. The origin of the receptors is a man aged 40-50 years in good health.

The chain is built from TRBV10-3 and TRBJ1-4; D not resolved. The CDR3 spans 13 residues. Trimming left V 10 bases short and J 0 bases short, with 9 bases between. Germline V gives CDR1 ENHRY, CDR2 SYGVKD. CDR3 DNA: TGTGCCACCAACCCTGCAACTAATGAAAAACTGTTTTTT. Its translation is CATNPATNEKLFF.

The CDR3 loop reads CASSQDPAGGSSYNSPLHF. The CDR3 DNA is TGCGCCAGCAGCCAAGATCCGGCGGGGGGGAGCTCCTATAATTCACCCCTCCACTTT. The V and J genes are TRBV4-1 and TRBJ1-6; tentatively, D is TRBD1 (5 bases). Trimming took off 0 bases at V and 0 bases at J, with 15 bases between the two ends. The length of the CDR3 is 19 residues. Per germline, CDR1 MGHRA and CDR2 YSYEKL.

This chain uses TRBV24-1 with TRBJ2-5, with D hard to call. Germline V gene data show CDR1 as KGHDR and CDR2 as SFDVKD. This CDR3 is built from 15 residues. Deletions cut 0 bases from V and 5 bases from J, with 12 bases between. The CDR3 region is CATSDLRAGGETQYF. The DNA of the CDR3 is TGTGCCACCAGTGATTTGAGGGCAGGTGGGGAGACCCAGTACTTC.

The rearrangement joins TRBV18 to TRBJ2-7, with TRBD2 matching 12 bases. Germline V gene lookup returns CDR1 KGHSH and CDR2 LQKENI. This CDR3 is 15 amino acids long. J lost 2 bases, V lost 3 bases, and 2 bases had no gene match. CDR3 region: CASSPTSGGTYEQYF. DNA of the CDR3: TGTGCCAGCTCACCGACTAGCGGGGGAACCTACGAGCAGTACTTC.

The V gene is TRBV12-3 or TRBV12-4, the J gene TRBJ1-4, with D maybe TRBD1 (5 bases). V lost 5 bases, J lost 8 bases, and 12 bases lay in between. There are 13 residues in the CDR3. The CDR3 coding sequence is TGTGCCAGCAGTCCGGGGCTTTGGGAAAAACTGTTTTTT. This encodes CASSPGLWEKLFF.

The CDR3 DNA is TGTGCCTCGGGTGACAGGAATTCACCCCTCCACTTT. This gives the protein CASGDRNSPLHF. The chain joins TRBV30 to TRBJ1-6, with D perhaps TRBD1 (6 bases). CDR1 is GTSNPN, CDR2 SVGIG, per germline (reference sequence). CDR3 size: 12 residues. V shed 7 bases and J shed 7 bases, with 11 bases lying between them.

This sequence joins TRBV6-5 and TRBJ2-7; D gene uncertain. The CDR3 is 11 residues long. Trimming took off 2 bases at V and 7 bases at J, with 6 bases between the two ends. Per germline, CDR1 MNHEY and CDR2 SVGAGI. CDR3 in amino acids: CASSYLREQYF. CDR3 nucleotide sequence: TGTGCCAGCAGTTACCTCCGAGAGCAGTACTTC.

V is TRBV3-1 (or the pseudogene TRBV3-2) and J is TRBJ2-2, with D unclear. The V and J ends lost 1 base and 5 bases respectively, with 8 bases between them. Germline values: CDR1 LGHDT, CDR2 YNNKEL (reference sequence). The CDR3 is made up of 14 amino acids. CDR3 sequence (DNA): TGTGCCAGCAGCCAAGCGTTGGGGACCGGGGAGCTGTTTTTT. As protein: CASSQALGTGELFF.

The V call is TRBV21-1, the J call TRBJ2-7. TRBV21-1 is a pseudogene. CDR3 length equals 14 residues. The CDR3 sequence is CASTGRLCSYEQYF. The CDR3 DNA reads TGTGCCAGCACAGGACGGTTATGCTCCTACGAGCAGTACTTC.

A single count supports this clone. CDR3 DNA sequence: TGTGCCTGGAGACCATATACCCCCCGCGGGGAGACCCAGTACTTC. Its protein product is CAWRPYTPRGETQYF. The gene calls are TRBV30 and TRBJ2-5; TRBD2 might be the D (5 bases). Trimming stripped 3 bases from V and 5 bases from J, with 19 bases between. This CDR3 has 15 amino acids. Germline CDR1 reads GTSNPN; CDR2 reads SVGIG (reference sequence). The full variable domain, its missing parts supplied by reference TRBV30 and TRBJ2-5, is SQTIHQWPATLVQPVGSPLSLECTVEGTSNPNLYWYRQAAGRGLQLLFYSVGIGQISSEVPQNLSASRPQDRQFILSSKKLLLSDSGFYLCAWRPYTPRGETQYFGPGTRLLVL.

The gene calls are TRBV27 and TRBJ1-3, with a possible D match to TRBD1 (6 bases). V lost 6 bases and J lost 0, with 18 bases in between. Germline V CDR1 and CDR2: MNHEY, SMNVEV (reference sequence). The CDR3 is made up of 17 amino acids. In DNA form, the CDR3 reads TGTGCCAGCAGGCCGAATAACAGGGTGCACTCTGGAAACACCATATATTTT. Protein sequence: CASRPNNRVHSGNTIYF.

The chain links TRBV6-9 to TRBJ2-1, with 11 positions matching TRBD2. Per germline, CDR1 MNHGY and CDR2 SVAAGI. Unmatched junction bases numbered 4, after V lost 6 bases and J lost 3 bases. This CDR3 is built from 15 residues. This chain's CDR3 is CASSITSGGYNEQFF. The CDR3 bases are TGTGCCAGCAGCATCACTAGCGGGGGCTACAATGAGCAGTTCTTC.

The V and J genes are TRBV7-2 and TRBJ1-6; D not resolved. This CDR3 comprises 14 residues. V lost 5 bases and J lost 9, with 14 bases in between. Per the germline V gene, CDR1 is SGHTA and CDR2 is FQGNSA. CDR3 DNA: TGTGCCAGCAGCCTGCCGACGGGGAGTTCACCCCTCCACTTT. It specifies CASSLPTGSSPLHF. The complete variable domain, with remaining parts taken from reference TRBV7-2 and TRBJ1-6, reads GAGVSQSPSNKVTEKGKDVELRCDPISGHTALYWYRQSLGQGLEFLIYFQGNSAPDKSGLPSDRFSAERTGGSVSTLTIQRTQQEDSAVYLCASSLPTGSSPLHFGNGTRLTVT.

V gene TRBV20-1 combines with J gene TRBJ1-2; D possibly corresponds to TRBD1 (6 bases). The V gene lost 2 bases and the J gene lost 10 bases, with 11 bases spanning the gap. Germline CDR1 is DFQATT and CDR2 is SNEGSKA (reference sequence). The CDR3 contains 11 residues. CDR3 DNA sequence: TGCAGTGCTAGACTACAGGGAGCCTACACCTTC. This translates into CSARLQGAYTF.

The gene calls are TRBV18 and TRBJ2-3, with 9 bases lining up with TRBD1. Trimming took 3 bases from V and 7 from J; bases not matched to a gene: 8. Per the germline V gene, CDR1 is KGHSH and CDR2 is LQKENI. CDR3 size: 15 residues. The DNA for the CDR3 is TGTGCCAGCTCACCCTCGACAGGGGGTCAATATACGCAGTATTTT. This encodes CASSPSTGGQYTQYF.

The V gene is TRBV6-5, the J gene TRBJ1-5, with 8 bases that match TRBD1. Trimming removed 10 bases from V and 2 bases from J; junction bases left unmatched: 7. The CDR3 is 14 residues long. The germline V gene has CDR1 MNHEY and CDR2 SVGAGI. The CDR3 sequence: CATSTGEGNQPQHF. CDR3 nucleotide sequence: TGTGCCACCTCGACAGGGGAGGGCAATCAGCCCCAGCATTTT.

This chain uses TRBV7-9 with TRBJ2-3; TRBD2 agrees at 11 bases. Germline CDR1 and CDR2: SEHNR and FQNEAQ (reference sequence). Trimming removed 5 bases from V and 0 bases from J; junction bases left unmatched: 7. The CDR3 runs to 17 residues. This CDR3 is CASSPGRLAGSTDTQYF. The CDR3 DNA follows: TGTGCCAGCAGCCCCGGGAGACTAGCGGGGAGCACAGATACGCAGTATTTT.

This chain uses TRBV6-5 with TRBJ2-1; possibly TRBD1 for D (6 bases). The V end was cut by 5 bases, the J end by 16 bases, with 21 bases between. Looked up from germline, CDR1 is MNHEY and CDR2 is SVGAGI. CDR3 length: 13 residues. Here the CDR3 reads CASSTTNEGDTFF. The CDR3 DNA reads TGTGCCAGCAGTACCACAAACGAGGGGGACACCTTCTTC.

V is TRBV29-1 and J is TRBJ2-7; 7 bases fit TRBD1. V trimming: 4 bases; J trimming: 3 bases; junction bases outside the gene matches: 9. Germline V CDR1 and CDR2: SQVTM, ANQGSEA. The CDR3 sequence is 14 residues long. The CDR3 spells CSVVVMGQYYEQYF. In DNA, the CDR3 is TGCAGCGTTGTCGTAATGGGACAGTACTACGAGCAGTACTTC.

The gene calls are TRBV6-6 and TRBJ1-2; D possibly corresponds to TRBD1 (6 bases). Trimming cost V 2 bases and J 3 bases, with 13 bases left between them. Per the germline V gene, CDR1 is MNHNY and CDR2 is SVGAGI (reference sequence). The CDR3 totals 15 residues. CDR3 region: CASSYEERGHYGYTF. DNA for the CDR3: TGTGCCAGCAGTTACGAGGAACGGGGGCACTATGGCTACACCTTC.